The 11 T cell receptor beta chains listed next were all sequenced from one sample in a study of OX40 agonist ivuxolimab in advanced cancers. The method was immunoSEQ multiplex PCR; TCRdb's version includes in-frame clones alone and lacks a portion of them. The table lists around 100,000 clones, about 96% of them singletons. Sequenced here: CD4+ or CD8+ T cells sorted from blood, sampled in a trial of the OX40 agonist ivuxolimab. All receptors derive from an adult with an advanced solid tumor such as melanoma, head and neck, liver or kidney cancer.

The chain links TRBV5-8 to TRBJ2-2, with a weak D call TRBD2 (5 bases). The CDR3 length is 12 residues. Between the trimmed V and J ends, which lost 4 bases and 5 bases, there was a span of 6 bases. CDR1 is SGHTS and CDR2 is YDEGEE in the germline V gene. The CDR3 here is CASSRGTGELFF. CDR3 coding DNA: TGTGCCAGCAGCCGGGGAACCGGGGAGCTGTTTTTT. The full variable domain, its missing parts supplied by reference TRBV5-8 and TRBJ2-2, is EAGVTQSPTHLIKTRGQQATLRCSPISGHTSVYWYQQALGLGLQFLLWYDEGEERNRGNFPPRFSGRQFPNYSSELNVNALELEDSALYLCASSRGTGELFFGEGSRLTVL.

The chain recombines TRBV19 with TRBJ1-3; D is ambiguous. Trimming cost V 5 bases and J 4 bases, with 6 bases left between them. The CDR3 is 12 residues long. Germline V gives CDR1 LNHDA, CDR2 SQIVND (reference sequence). Here the CDR3 reads CASSPTGNTIYF. In nucleotides, the CDR3 is TGTGCCAGTAGTCCCACAGGAAACACCATATATTTT.

This chain connects TRBV6-6 to TRBJ2-7; D remains ambiguous. The length of the CDR3 is 16 residues. The ends were cut back, 0 bases at V and 0 bases at J, with 12 bases in the middle. Germline CDR1 reads MNHNY; CDR2 reads SVGAGI (reference sequence). The DNA for the CDR3 is TGTGCCAGCAGTTACTCGATGGCACAGAACTCCTACGAGCAGTACTTC. This codes for CASSYSMAQNSYEQYF.

The chain uses TRBV7-9 and TRBJ2-1, with TRBD2 matching over 13 bases. The CDR3 extends over 16 amino acids. From germline, CDR1 is SEHNR and CDR2 FQNEAQ (reference sequence). V was clipped by 3 bases and J by 8 bases; unmatched bases: 7. The chain's CDR3 is CASSFSGTSGVYEQFF. Here the CDR3 DNA reads TGTGCCAGCAGCTTCTCCGGGACTAGCGGGGTATATGAGCAGTTCTTC. Filled out from reference TRBV7-9 and TRBJ2-1, the complete variable domain reads DTGVSQNPRHKITKRGQNVTFRCDPISEHNRLYWYRQTLGQGPEFLTYFQNEAQLEKSRLLSDRFSAERPKGSFSTLEIQRTEQGDSAMYLCASSFSGTSGVYEQFFGPGTRLTVL.

The genes are TRBV9 and TRBJ2-5; D is perhaps TRBD1 (5 bases). The V end was cut by 1 base, the J end by 4 bases, with 5 bases between. Germline CDR1 reads SGDLS; CDR2 reads YYNGEE. The CDR3 is 12 residues long. The CDR3 protein is CASSVQGETQYF. In DNA, the CDR3 is TGTGCCAGCAGCGTACAGGGAGAGACCCAGTACTTC.

This clone was detected a few times. The chain employs TRBV6-6 and TRBJ2-7, with a possible D match to TRBD1 (6 bases). The CDR3 has 13 amino acids. Germline V gene data show CDR1 as MNHNY and CDR2 as SVGAGI (reference sequence). The ends were cut back, 6 bases at V and 2 bases at J, with 11 bases in the middle. DNA of the CDR3: TGTGCCAGCAGGGTGGACAGCACCTACGAGCAGTACTTC. Translating it yields CASRVDSTYEQYF.

This rearrangement joins TRBV5-4 to TRBJ2-7; D is perhaps TRBD2 (5 bases). The CDR3 totals 13 residues. Germline assignment: CDR1 SGHNT and CDR2 YYREEE (reference sequence). Trimming removed 3 bases from V and 2 bases from J, with 9 bases in between. CDR3 in DNA: TGTGCCAGCAGCTCGGGGTCCACCTACGAGCAGTACTTC. It translates to CASSSGSTYEQYF.

V usage is TRBV28 and J usage is TRBJ2-1; D is uncertain. The CDR3 extends over 10 amino acids. Germline V gene sequence: CDR1 MDHEN, CDR2 SYDVKM. The V and J ends lost 10 bases and 7 bases respectively, with 8 bases between them. Here the CDR3 reads CATDDNEQFF. The CDR3 DNA reads TGTGCCACAGATGATAATGAGCAGTTCTTC. The full variable domain, completed using reference TRBV28 and TRBJ2-1, is DVKVTQSSRYLVKRTGEKVFLECVQDMDHENMFWYRQDPGLGLRLIYFSYDVKMKEKGDIPEGYSVSREKKERFSLILESASTNQTSMYLCATDDNEQFFGPGTRLTVL.

The CDR3 bases are TGCGCCAGCAGCCAAGAGGGACAGACCTACGAGCAGTACTTC. It specifies CASSQEGQTYEQYF. J is TRBJ2-7 and V is TRBV4-1, with 7 bases lining up with TRBD1. The trim removed 0 bases at V and 2 bases at J, leaving 1 base unmatched. The V gene's germline CDR1 is MGHRA and CDR2 YSYEKL. The CDR3 runs 14 residues.

The chain combines TRBV19 with TRBJ1-5; 9 positions match TRBD1. The CDR3 has 14 amino acids. The germline V gene has CDR1 LNHDA and CDR2 SQIVND (reference sequence). The ends lost 5 bases at V and 8 bases at J; junction bases unmatched: 7. CDR3 nucleotides: TGTGCCAGTAGTTTCACAGGGGGCCGGGAGCCCCAGCATTTT. It specifies CASSFTGGREPQHF.

V gene TRBV7-9 combines with J gene TRBJ2-5; a weak D match, TRBD2 (6 bases). V was cut by 5 bases and J by 1 base, with 14 bases left in between. The CDR3 loop spans 15 amino acids. Per the germline V gene, CDR1 is SEHNR and CDR2 is FQNEAQ (reference sequence). CDR3 residues: CASSPYTSTQETQYF. The CDR3 bases are TGTGCCAGCAGCCCCTATACTAGCACCCAAGAGACCCAGTACTTC.